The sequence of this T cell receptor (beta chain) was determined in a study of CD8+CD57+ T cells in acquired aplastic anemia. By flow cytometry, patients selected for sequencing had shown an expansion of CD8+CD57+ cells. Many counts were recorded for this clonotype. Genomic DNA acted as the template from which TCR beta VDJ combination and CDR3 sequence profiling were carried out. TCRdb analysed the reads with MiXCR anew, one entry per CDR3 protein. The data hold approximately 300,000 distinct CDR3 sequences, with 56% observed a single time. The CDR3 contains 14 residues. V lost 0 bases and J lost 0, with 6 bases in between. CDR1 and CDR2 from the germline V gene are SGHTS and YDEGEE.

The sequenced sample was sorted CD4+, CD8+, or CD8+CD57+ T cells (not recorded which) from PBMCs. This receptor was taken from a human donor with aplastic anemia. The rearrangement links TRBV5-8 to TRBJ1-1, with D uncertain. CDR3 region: CASSLEGLNTEAFF. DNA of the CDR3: TGTGCCAGCAGCTTGGAAGGATTGAACACTGAAGCTTTCTTT.